Each of the 8 T cell receptor beta chains below was sequenced from the same sample in a study of blood T cell repertoires in COVID-19. Clones were sequenced by immunoSEQ multiplex PCR, and TCRdb holds only the in-frame ones, with some missing. The sample yields hundreds of thousands of clones, around 83% seen once. Source material: peripheral blood. The receptors were gathered from a man at least 80 years old with acute or convalescent COVID-19.

The chain uses TRBV7-8 and TRBJ1-3; possible D gene TRBD1, 6 bases. The CDR3 has 14 amino acids. The V end was cut by 6 bases, the J end by 4 bases, with 13 bases between. Per germline, CDR1 SGHVS and CDR2 FQNEAQ. CDR3 residues: CASSPTGRGNTIYF. The DNA of the CDR3 is TGTGCCAGCAGTCCTACAGGGAGAGGAAACACCATATATTTT.

This chain joins TRBV27 and TRBJ2-3; 12 bases are a match to TRBD2. The CDR3 runs to 16 residues. CDR1 is MNHEY, CDR2 SMNVEV, per germline (reference sequence). V shed 5 bases, J shed 9 bases, and the junction held 12 bases outside the gene matches. CDR3: CASSRRTSGVGGTQYF. CDR3 coding DNA: TGTGCCAGCAGTCGGAGGACTAGCGGGGTGGGGGGGACGCAGTATTTT.

V usage is TRBV12-5 and J usage is TRBJ1-5; a possible D gene is TRBD1 (6 bases). Germline lookup yields CDR1 LGHNT and CDR2 FRNRAP. Between the trimmed V and J ends, which lost 5 bases and 0 bases, there was a span of 20 bases. The CDR3 totals 18 residues. The CDR3 sequence: CASGGSPGHKLSNQPQHF. The CDR3 coding sequence is TGTGCTAGTGGTGGCTCACCGGGACACAAACTTAGCAATCAGCCCCAGCATTTT.

This clone appeared a few times. CDR3 in amino acids: CASSAQGGRGGELFF. As DNA, the CDR3 is TGTGCCAGCAGCGCCCAGGGGGGTCGGGGCGGGGAGCTGTTTTTT. The rearrangement uses TRBV2 and TRBJ2-2; D is possibly TRBD1 (7 bases). V was shortened by 6 bases and J by 7 bases, with 18 bases between the two germline ends. CDR3 length equals 15 residues. The germline V gene encodes CDR1 SNHLY and CDR2 FYNNEI.

The J gene is TRBJ2-3, the V gene TRBV10-3; D is ambiguous. V was clipped by 3 bases and J by 1 base, with 11 bases between them. This CDR3 spans 15 amino acids. Germline lookup yields CDR1 ENHRY and CDR2 SYGVKD. CDR3 in DNA: TGTGCCATCAGTGAAGCCTTCGGAGGCACAGATACGCAGTATTTT. Its translation is CAISEAFGGTDTQYF.

V is TRBV5-4 and J is TRBJ2-7, with 7 bases identical to TRBD2. V dropped 1 base and J dropped 6; count of bases not matched to a gene: 4. CDR3 length: 13 amino acids. CDR1 and CDR2 (germline): SGHNT, YYREEE (reference sequence). The chain's CDR3 is CASSLWGGGEQYF. The CDR3 DNA is TGTGCCAGCAGCTTGTGGGGGGGTGGCGAGCAGTACTTC.

The rearrangement uses TRBV4-2 and TRBJ1-4; the match to TRBD1 covers 7 bases. This CDR3 comprises 18 residues. V dropped 0 bases and J dropped 4; count of bases not matched to a gene: 11. CDR1 is LGHNA, CDR2 YNFKEQ, per germline. CDR3 sequence: CASSQDRARGISNEKLFF. The CDR3 DNA reads as TGTGCCAGCAGCCAAGATCGAGCCAGGGGGATCAGTAATGAAAAACTGTTTTTT.

This clone has only one observation. This chain uses TRBV6-5 with TRBJ2-1, with 7 bases identical to TRBD1. The trim removed 4 bases at V and 9 bases at J, leaving 6 bases unmatched. This CDR3 region has 13 residues. From germline, CDR1 is MNHEY and CDR2 SVGAGI. The CDR3 protein is CASSSYRGPEQFF. CDR3 in DNA: TGTGCCAGCAGTTCCTACAGGGGACCTGAGCAGTTCTTC.